A selection of T cell receptor beta chains follows, all from one sample in a study of cytomegalovirus exposure and HLA in healthy donors. TCRdb's copy holds only in-frame clones and misses some; the assay was immunoSEQ multiplex PCR. The data show about 190,000 clones, 84% seen once. Sequencing was performed on PBMCs. All receptors derive from a woman in her fifties or sixties in good health and CMV-seropositive. Each CDR3 is given with its conserved first and last residue. A D gene is named only where the DNA matches it firmly. A clone size is listed for some rows: how often the clone was seen (once, few, many), or a class if it is expanded.

DNA: TGTGCCAGCAGGGCTATGACAGGGACCTATAATTCACCCCTCCACTTT; CDR3: CASRAMTGTYNSPLHF; V: TRBV6-6; D: TRBD1; size: -; J: TRBJ1-6
DNA: TGCGCCAGCAAAGAATATACAGCTAACTATGGCTACACCTTC; CDR3: CASKEYTANYGYTF; V: TRBV5-1; D: -; size: -; J: TRBJ1-2
DNA: TGTGCCAGCACCTCCTGGGGGGAGAGCTATGGCTACACCTTC; CDR3: CASTSWGESYGYTF; V: TRBV6-5; D: -; size: -; J: TRBJ1-2
DNA: TGTGCCAGCAGCCGCACACAGGGGGCGGAAGAGACCCAGTACTTC; CDR3: CASSRTQGAEETQYF; V: TRBV4-2; D: TRBD1; size: -; J: TRBJ2-5
DNA: TGTGCCAGCAGTTATTTTTCAGGGGGCAACGAGCAGTACTTC; CDR3: CASSYFSGGNEQYF; V: TRBV6-5; D: TRBD1; size: few; J: TRBJ2-7
DNA: TGTGCCAGCAGCGTAGATTTGGGGGCCGAAAACACCATATATTTT; CDR3: CASSVDLGAENTIYF; V: TRBV9; D: -; size: once; J: TRBJ1-3
DNA: TGTGCCAGCAGTTACTTGGGGGGGCTGGACTATGGCTACACCTTC; CDR3: CASSYLGGLDYGYTF; V: TRBV6-6; D: -; size: -; J: TRBJ1-2
DNA: TGTGCCAGCAGCTTGGTTCCTCGGACTCATGGCTACACCTTC; CDR3: CASSLVPRTHGYTF; V: TRBV5-5; D: -; size: -; J: TRBJ1-2
DNA: TGTGCCAGCAGCTTAACTATTCGGGGGGGCTCGGGTTCAGATACGCAGTATTTT; CDR3: CASSLTIRGGSGSDTQYF; V: TRBV7-3; D: TRBD2; size: -; J: TRBJ2-3
DNA: TGCAGCGTTCTGACTTCCACCGGGGAGCTGTTTTTT; CDR3: CSVLTSTGELFF; V: TRBV29-1; D: -; size: -; J: TRBJ2-2
DNA: TGCGCCAGCAGCTTGGTGGGGGCGGGAGGTGGAGAGACCCAGTACTTC; CDR3: CASSLVGAGGGETQYF; V: TRBV5-1; D: TRBD2; size: -; J: TRBJ2-5
DNA: TGCGCCAGCAGCAAGACAGGACAGAACACTGAAGCTTTCTTT; CDR3: CASSKTGQNTEAFF; V: TRBV5-1; D: -; size: -; J: TRBJ1-1
DNA: TGTGCCAGTACCCAACAGGGGGCTAGTGGAAACACCATATATTTT; CDR3: CASTQQGASGNTIYF; V: TRBV19; D: TRBD1; size: -; J: TRBJ1-3
DNA: TGCGCCAGCAGTTCGACAGGGACCATGAACACTGAAGCTTTCTTT; CDR3: CASSSTGTMNTEAFF; V: TRBV5-1; D: TRBD1; size: -; J: TRBJ1-1
DNA: TGCGCCAGCAGCCAAGTTGGGGGGTCGAAAGATACGCAGTATTTT; CDR3: CASSQVGGSKDTQYF; V: TRBV4-1; D: -; size: -; J: TRBJ2-3
DNA: TGTGCCAGCAGTTACCTCGGTCAAGCGGCTAACTATGGCTACACCTTC; CDR3: CASSYLGQAANYGYTF; V: TRBV6-5; D: -; size: -; J: TRBJ1-2
DNA: TGTGCCAGCAGTGCCACAGGGCCGACCGAGCAGTACTTC; CDR3: CASSATGPTEQYF; V: TRBV6-1; D: -; size: few; J: TRBJ2-7
DNA: TGTGCCAGCGAGGGTTATTCCTACAATGAGCAGTTCTTC; CDR3: CASEGYSYNEQFF; V: TRBV7-9; D: -; size: -; J: TRBJ2-1
DNA: TGTGCCAGCAGCTTAGGGACAGTAGGGACAGCTTATCAGCCCCAGCATTTT; CDR3: CASSLGTVGTAYQPQHF; V: TRBV7-8; D: TRBD1; size: -; J: TRBJ1-5
DNA: TGTGCCAGCAGCTTGGGGACTAGCGGGGGTCTTGAGCAGTTCTTC; CDR3: CASSLGTSGGLEQFF; V: TRBV4-2; D: TRBD2; size: -; J: TRBJ2-1
DNA: TGTGCCAGCAGCACCTCAGGGGGCGCGGACTATGGCTACACCTTC; CDR3: CASSTSGGADYGYTF; V: TRBV7-2; D: TRBD1; size: -; J: TRBJ1-2
DNA: TGTGCCAGCAGTGAAGCCACGACAGGGAGTAATTCACCCCTCCACTTT; CDR3: CASSEATTGSNSPLHF; V: TRBV6-1; D: TRBD1; size: -; J: TRBJ1-6
DNA: TGTGCCAGCAGCTGGGGGCCGGGACCCACGAACACTGAAGCTTTCTTT; CDR3: CASSWGPGPTNTEAFF; V: TRBV5-4; D: -; size: -; J: TRBJ1-1
DNA: TGCGCCAGCAGCTTGGCCGGGACAAAGAACACTGAAGCTTTCTTT; CDR3: CASSLAGTKNTEAFF; V: TRBV5-1; D: -; size: -; J: TRBJ1-1
DNA: TGTGCCAGCAGTTACAGGTCTGAAGCTTTCTTT; CDR3: CASSYRSEAFF; V: TRBV6-1; D: -; size: -; J: TRBJ1-1
DNA: TGTGCCAGCAGCGTAGGGGGCCTCTCTGGAAACACCATATATTTT; CDR3: CASSVGGLSGNTIYF; V: TRBV9; D: -; size: few; J: TRBJ1-3
DNA: TGTTCCAGCAGCGAAGGGGGGGTTCTAACCTACGAGCAGTACTTC; CDR3: CSSSEGGVLTYEQYF; V: TRBV7-9; D: -; size: once; J: TRBJ2-7
DNA: TGCAGCGTTGAGTTGCGGGGATTGTACGAGCAGTACTTC; CDR3: CSVELRGLYEQYF; V: TRBV29-1; D: -; size: -; J: TRBJ2-7
DNA: TGTGCCAGCAGCCGGGGGGGGCGGACCCAGTACTTC; CDR3: CASSRGGRTQYF; V: TRBV14; D: -; size: -; J: TRBJ2-5
DNA: TGCGCCAGCAGCCAACCGACTAGCGGGTATTCTTACAATGAGCAGTTCTTC; CDR3: CASSQPTSGYSYNEQFF; V: TRBV4-1; D: TRBD2; size: few; J: TRBJ2-1
DNA: TGTGCCAGCCCCCGAGGGCTCCGAGCCAAAAACATTCAGTACTTC; CDR3: CASPRGLRAKNIQYF; V: TRBV2; D: -; size: -; J: TRBJ2-4
DNA: TGTGCCAGCAGCCTTGCCGGGACAGGGCTAGAAGAGCAGTACTTC; CDR3: CASSLAGTGLEEQYF; V: TRBV7-8; D: TRBD1; size: -; J: TRBJ2-7
DNA: TGTGCCAGCAGTTACCCCGGGAGCACAGATACGCAGTATTTT; CDR3: CASSYPGSTDTQYF; V: TRBV6-6; D: -; size: -; J: TRBJ2-3
DNA: TGTGCCAGCACCCTAACAGGCGCTGAAGCTTTCTTT; CDR3: CASTLTGAEAFF; V: TRBV7-9; D: -; size: once; J: TRBJ1-1
DNA: TGCGCCAGCAGCTTGGACGGACAGCTCCACACAGATACGCAGTATTTT; CDR3: CASSLDGQLHTDTQYF; V: TRBV5-1; D: -; size: few; J: TRBJ2-3
DNA: TGCGCCAGCAGTGCATCCTCAGGTCCTTGGGCTTTCTTT; CDR3: CASSASSGPWAFF; V: TRBV10-1; D: -; size: -; J: TRBJ1-1
DNA: TGTGCCAGCAGCTTAAGAGGGGAGGCCGTCAATGAGCAGTTCTTC; CDR3: CASSLRGEAVNEQFF; V: TRBV7-9; D: -; size: -; J: TRBJ2-1
DNA: TGTGCCAGCAGCCTCGGGACTAGCGGGGGGGAGACCCAGTACTTC; CDR3: CASSLGTSGGETQYF; V: TRBV6-1; D: TRBD2; size: -; J: TRBJ2-5
DNA: TGTGCCAGCAGTGAAGAAGCGGGGAAGACAGATACGCAGTATTTT; CDR3: CASSEEAGKTDTQYF; V: TRBV2; D: TRBD2; size: -; J: TRBJ2-3
DNA: TGCGCCAGCAGCCCTACCGGGGTACAAGAGACCCAGTACTTC; CDR3: CASSPTGVQETQYF; V: TRBV5-1; D: -; size: -; J: TRBJ2-5